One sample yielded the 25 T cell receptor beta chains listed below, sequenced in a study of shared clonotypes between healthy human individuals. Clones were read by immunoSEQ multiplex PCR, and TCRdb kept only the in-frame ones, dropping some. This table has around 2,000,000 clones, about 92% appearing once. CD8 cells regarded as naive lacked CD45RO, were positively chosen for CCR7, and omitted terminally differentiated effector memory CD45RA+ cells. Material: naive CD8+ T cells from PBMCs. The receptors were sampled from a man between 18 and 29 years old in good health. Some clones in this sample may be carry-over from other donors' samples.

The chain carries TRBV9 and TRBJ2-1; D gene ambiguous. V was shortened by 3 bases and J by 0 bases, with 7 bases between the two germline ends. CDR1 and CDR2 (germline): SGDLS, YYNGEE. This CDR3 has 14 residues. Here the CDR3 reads CASSEASSYNEQFF. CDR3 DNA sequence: TGTGCCAGCAGCGAAGCAAGCTCCTACAATGAGCAGTTCTTC.

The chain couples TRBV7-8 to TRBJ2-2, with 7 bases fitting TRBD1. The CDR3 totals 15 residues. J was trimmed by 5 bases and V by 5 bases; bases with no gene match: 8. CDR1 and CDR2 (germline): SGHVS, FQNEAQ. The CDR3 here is CASSARGLQTGELFF. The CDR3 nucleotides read TGTGCCAGCAGCGCTAGGGGGCTACAGACCGGGGAGCTGTTTTTT.

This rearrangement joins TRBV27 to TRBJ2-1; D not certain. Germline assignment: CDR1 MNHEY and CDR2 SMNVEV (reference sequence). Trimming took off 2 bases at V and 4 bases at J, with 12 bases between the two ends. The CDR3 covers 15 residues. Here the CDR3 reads CASSLGRWGYNEQFF. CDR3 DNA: TGTGCCAGCAGTTTAGGACGGTGGGGATACAATGAGCAGTTCTTC.

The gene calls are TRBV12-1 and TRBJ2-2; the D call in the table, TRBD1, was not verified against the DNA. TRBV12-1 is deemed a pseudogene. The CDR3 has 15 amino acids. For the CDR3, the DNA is TGTGCCAGCAGCGCCGGGACAGGGCTACAAGGGGAGCTGTTTTTT. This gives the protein CASSAGTGLQGELFF.

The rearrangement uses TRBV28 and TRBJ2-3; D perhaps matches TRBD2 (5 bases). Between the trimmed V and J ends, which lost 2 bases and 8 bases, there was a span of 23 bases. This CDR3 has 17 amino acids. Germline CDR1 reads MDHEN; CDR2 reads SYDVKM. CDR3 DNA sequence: TGTGCCAGCAGTTTACTTGTCGAGTCGGGAAGGGTAATTACGCAGTATTTT. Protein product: CASSLLVESGRVITQYF.

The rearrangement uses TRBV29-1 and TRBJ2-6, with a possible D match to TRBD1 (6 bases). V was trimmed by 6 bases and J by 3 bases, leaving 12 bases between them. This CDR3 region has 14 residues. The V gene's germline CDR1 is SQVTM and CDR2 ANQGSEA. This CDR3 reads CSVETGDGANVLTF. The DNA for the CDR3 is TGCAGCGTGGAGACAGGAGATGGGGCCAACGTCCTGACTTTC.

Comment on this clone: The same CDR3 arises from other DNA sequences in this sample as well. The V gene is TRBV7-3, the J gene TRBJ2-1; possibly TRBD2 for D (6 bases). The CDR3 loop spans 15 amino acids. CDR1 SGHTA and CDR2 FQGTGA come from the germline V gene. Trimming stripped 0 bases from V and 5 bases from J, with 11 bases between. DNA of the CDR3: TGTGCCAGCAGCTTAACGGGACTGGTTAACAATGAGCAGTTCTTC. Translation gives CASSLTGLVNNEQFF.

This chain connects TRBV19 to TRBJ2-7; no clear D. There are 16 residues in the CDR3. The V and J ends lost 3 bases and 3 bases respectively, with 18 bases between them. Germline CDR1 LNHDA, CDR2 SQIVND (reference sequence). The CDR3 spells CASSIKSVGVNYEQYF. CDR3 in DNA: TGTGCCAGTAGTATTAAGTCAGTCGGCGTAAACTACGAGCAGTACTTC.

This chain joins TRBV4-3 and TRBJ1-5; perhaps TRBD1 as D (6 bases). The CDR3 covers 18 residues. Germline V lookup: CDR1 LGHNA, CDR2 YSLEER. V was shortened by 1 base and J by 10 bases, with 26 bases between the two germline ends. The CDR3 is CASSQGRQVGIITHPQHF. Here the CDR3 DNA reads TGCGCCAGCAGCCAAGGACGACAGGTCGGGATAATAACCCATCCCCAGCATTTT.

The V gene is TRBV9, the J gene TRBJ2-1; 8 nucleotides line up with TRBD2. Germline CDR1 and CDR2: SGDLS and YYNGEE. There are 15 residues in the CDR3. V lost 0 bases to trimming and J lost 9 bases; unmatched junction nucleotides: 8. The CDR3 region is CASSVGGGRPLEQFF. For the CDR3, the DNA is TGTGCCAGCAGCGTAGGAGGCGGGAGGCCCCTTGAGCAGTTCTTC.

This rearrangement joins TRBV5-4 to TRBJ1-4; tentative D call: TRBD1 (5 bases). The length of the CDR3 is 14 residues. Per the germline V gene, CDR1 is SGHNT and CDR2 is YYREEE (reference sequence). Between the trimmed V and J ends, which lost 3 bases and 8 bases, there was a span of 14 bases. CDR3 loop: CASSSLGGDEKLFF. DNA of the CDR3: TGTGCCAGCAGCTCCCTTGGGGGGGACGAAAAACTGTTTTTT.

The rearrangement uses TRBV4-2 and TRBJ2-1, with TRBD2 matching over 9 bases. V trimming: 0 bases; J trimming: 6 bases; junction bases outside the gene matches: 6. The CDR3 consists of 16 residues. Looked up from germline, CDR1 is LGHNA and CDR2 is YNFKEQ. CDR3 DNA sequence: TGTGCCAGCAGCCAAGAACTAGGCGGGGGGGGCAATGAGCAGTTCTTC. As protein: CASSQELGGGGNEQFF.

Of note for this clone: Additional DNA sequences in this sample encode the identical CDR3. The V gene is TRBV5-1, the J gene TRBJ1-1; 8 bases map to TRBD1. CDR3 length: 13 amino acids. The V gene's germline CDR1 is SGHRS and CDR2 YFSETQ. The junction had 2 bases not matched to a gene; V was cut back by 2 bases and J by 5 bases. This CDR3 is CASSFTGGTEAFF. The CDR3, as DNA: TGCGCCAGCAGCTTTACAGGGGGAACTGAAGCTTTCTTT.

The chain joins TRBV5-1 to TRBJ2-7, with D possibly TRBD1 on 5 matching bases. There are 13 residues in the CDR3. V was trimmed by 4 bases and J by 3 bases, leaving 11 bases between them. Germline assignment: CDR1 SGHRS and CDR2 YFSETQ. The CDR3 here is CASSPSQVYEQYF. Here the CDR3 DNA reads TGCGCCAGCAGCCCTTCACAGGTCTACGAGCAGTACTTC.

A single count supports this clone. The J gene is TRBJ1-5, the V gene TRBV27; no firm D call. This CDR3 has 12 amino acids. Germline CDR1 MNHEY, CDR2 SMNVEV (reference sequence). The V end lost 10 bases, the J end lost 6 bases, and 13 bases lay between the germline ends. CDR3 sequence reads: CATGEGGQPQHF. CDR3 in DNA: TGTGCCACCGGGGAAGGTGGTCAGCCCCAGCATTTT.

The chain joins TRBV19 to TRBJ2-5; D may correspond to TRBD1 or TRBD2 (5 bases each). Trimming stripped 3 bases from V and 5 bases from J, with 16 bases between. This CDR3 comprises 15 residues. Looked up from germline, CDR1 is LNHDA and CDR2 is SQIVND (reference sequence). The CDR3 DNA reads TGTGCCAGTAGTATGGGTGAGGGACGTTTGGAGACCCAGTACTTC. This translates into CASSMGEGRLETQYF.

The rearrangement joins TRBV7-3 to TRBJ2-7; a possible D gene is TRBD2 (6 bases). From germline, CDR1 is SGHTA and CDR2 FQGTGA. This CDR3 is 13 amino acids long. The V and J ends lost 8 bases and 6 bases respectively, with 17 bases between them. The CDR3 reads CASGRGLNAEQYF. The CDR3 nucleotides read TGTGCCAGCGGGCGGGGTCTTAACGCCGAGCAGTACTTC.

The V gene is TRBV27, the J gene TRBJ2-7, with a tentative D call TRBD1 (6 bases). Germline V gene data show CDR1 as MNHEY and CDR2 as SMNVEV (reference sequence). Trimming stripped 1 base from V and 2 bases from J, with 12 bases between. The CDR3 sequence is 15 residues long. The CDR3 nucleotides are TGTGCCAGCAGTTTATTTAGGGGGATAACCTACGAGCAGTACTTC. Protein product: CASSLFRGITYEQYF.

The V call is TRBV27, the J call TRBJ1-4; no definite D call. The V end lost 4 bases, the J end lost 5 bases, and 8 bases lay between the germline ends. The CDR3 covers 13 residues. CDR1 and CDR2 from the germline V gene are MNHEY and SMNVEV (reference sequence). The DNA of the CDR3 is TGTGCCAGCAGTTGGTCCTCAAATGAAAAACTGTTTTTT. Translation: CASSWSSNEKLFF.

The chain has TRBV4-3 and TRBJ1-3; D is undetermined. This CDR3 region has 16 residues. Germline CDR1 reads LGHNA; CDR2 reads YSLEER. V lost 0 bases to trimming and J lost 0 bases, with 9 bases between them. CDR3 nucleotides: TGCGCCAGCAGCCAAGATGGGGTTTCCTCTGGAAACACCATATATTTT. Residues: CASSQDGVSSGNTIYF.

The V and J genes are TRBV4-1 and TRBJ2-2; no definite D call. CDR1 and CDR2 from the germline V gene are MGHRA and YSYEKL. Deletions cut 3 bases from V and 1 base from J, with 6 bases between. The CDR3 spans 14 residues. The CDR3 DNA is TGCGCCAGCAGCCACCAGCTGAACACCGGGGAGCTGTTTTTT. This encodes CASSHQLNTGELFF.

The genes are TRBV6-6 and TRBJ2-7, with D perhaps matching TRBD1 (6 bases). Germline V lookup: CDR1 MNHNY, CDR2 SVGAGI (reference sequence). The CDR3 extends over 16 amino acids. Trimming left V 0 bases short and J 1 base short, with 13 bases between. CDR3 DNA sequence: TGTGCCAGCAGTTACTCGCCGCCGGGACAATCCTACGAGCAGTACTTC. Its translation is CASSYSPPGQSYEQYF.

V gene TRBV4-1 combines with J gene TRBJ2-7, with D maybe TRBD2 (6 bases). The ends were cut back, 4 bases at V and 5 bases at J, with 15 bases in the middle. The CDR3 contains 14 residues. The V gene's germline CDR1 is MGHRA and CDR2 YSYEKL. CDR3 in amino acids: CASSLGPGVDEQYF. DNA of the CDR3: TGCGCCAGCAGCCTAGGTCCGGGAGTAGACGAGCAGTACTTC.

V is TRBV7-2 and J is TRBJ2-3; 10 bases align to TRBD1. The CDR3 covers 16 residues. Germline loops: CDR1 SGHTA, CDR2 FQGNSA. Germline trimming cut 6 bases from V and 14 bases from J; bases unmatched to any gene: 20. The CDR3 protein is CASREGTGVNPLLWYF. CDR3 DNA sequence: TGTGCCAGCAGGGAAGGGACAGGGGTTAACCCCCTCCTTTGGTATTTT. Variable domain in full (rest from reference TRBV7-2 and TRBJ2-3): GAGVSQSPSNKVTEKGKDVELRCDPISGHTALYWYRQSLGQGLEFLIYFQGNSAPDKSGLPSDRFSAERTGGSVSTLTIQRTQQEDSAVYLCASREGTGVNPLLWYFGPGTRLTVL.

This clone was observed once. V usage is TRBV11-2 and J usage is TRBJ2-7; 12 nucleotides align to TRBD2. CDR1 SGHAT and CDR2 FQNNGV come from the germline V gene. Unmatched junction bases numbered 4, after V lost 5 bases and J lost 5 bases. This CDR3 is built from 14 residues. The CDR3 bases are TGTGCCAGCAGCCCCCGACTAGCGGGAGACGAGCAGTACTTC. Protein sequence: CASSPRLAGDEQYF. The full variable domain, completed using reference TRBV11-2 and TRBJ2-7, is EAGVAQSPRYKIIEKRQSVAFWCNPISGHATLYWYQQILGQGPKLLIQFQNNGVVDDSQLPKDRFSAERLKGVDSTLKIQPAKLEDSAVYLCASSPRLAGDEQYFGPGTRLTVT.